This TCR beta chain was sequenced during a study of PD-L1 blockade in urothelial cancer. Study as a whole: Earlier, patients had received 0 to 3 chemotherapy regimens.

The CDR3 covers 15 residues. Trimming at V came to 6 bases and at J to 7 bases, leaving 9 bases not matched to a gene. Germline V gene lookup returns CDR1 MNHEY and CDR2 SVGAGI. The data were produced by immunoSEQ multiplex PCR, yet TCRdb's version contains in-frame clones alone and is incomplete. This sample has tens of thousands of clones, with 65% to 85% found just once. Time point noted: pretreatment peripheral blood. Samples spanned pretreatment and treatment, with 1 to 8 time points per patient. The sequence derives from a man aged 55 to 70 with urothelial cancer. Here the sequenced sample was PBMCs, taken around atezolizumab (anti-PD-L1) treatment. The chain employs TRBV6-5 and TRBJ2-3; 11 bases agree with TRBD2. The CDR3 bases are TGTGCCAGCAGCCAAATAGCGGGGGGGCACCATACGCAGTATTTT. It is translated as CASSQIAGGHHTQYF.